The entry below gives a single TCR beta chain sequence along with its context. The record originates from a study of T cells in Graves' hyperthyroidism and ophthalmopathy. The TCR beta CDR3 regions underwent amplification using RNA transcripts as the source. Primed by the HTBI set, a first-round RT-PCR was run on the TCR CDR3. TCRdb used MiXCR to reprocess the multiplex PCR reads, holding one entry per CDR3 protein. The sample carries 200,000 to 250,000 distinct CDR3 sequences, about 17% recorded once. The V end was cut by 4 bases, the J end by 5 bases, with 10 bases between. CDR1 is SGHTS and CDR2 is YDEGEE in the germline V gene. This CDR3 has 13 amino acids. It was considered stable Graves' hyperthyroidism when ophthalmopathy did not progress within 18 months.

The genes are TRBV5-8 and TRBJ1-5; D possibly corresponds to TRBD1 (5 bases). Sequencing was done on a sample of blood. This receptor was obtained from a man aged 35 to 55 with Graves' hyperthyroidism. In DNA, the CDR3 is TGTGCCAGCAGCCGGGACCGTTATCAGCCCCAGCATTTT. It yields the protein CASSRDRYQPQHF.